Shown below are 22 T cell receptor beta chains from a single sample sequenced in a study of early stage breast cancer tumors. Libraries were prepared by immunoSEQ multiplex PCR; TCRdb keeps only in-frame clonotypes and omits some of them. Counted here are tens of thousands of clones, roughly 81% occurring once; the ten biggest clones make up around 9.1%. What was sequenced was breast tumor tissue. The receptors here all came from a person in their twenties or thirties with breast cancer.

Concerning this clone: One junction end does not reproduce the germline sequence, and a read error may be involved. The chain joins TRBV7-3 to TRBJ2-3; no reliable D call. This CDR3 has 12 amino acids. The germline V gene has CDR1 SGHTA and CDR2 FQGTGA. The CDR3 DNA reads as TGTGCCAGCAGCGAAAGCAGAGATACGCAGTATTTT. Encoded protein: CASSESRDTQYF.

The chain couples TRBV5-1 to TRBJ2-7; perhaps D is TRBD1 or TRBD2 (5 bases each). Per the germline V gene, CDR1 is SGHRS and CDR2 is YFSETQ. The V end lost 3 bases, the J end lost 6 bases, and 25 bases lay between the germline ends. The CDR3 is made up of 17 amino acids. This CDR3 reads CASSSLPGPSSVIEQYF. The DNA of the CDR3 is TGCGCCAGCAGCTCGTTGCCGGGACCCAGCTCGGTGATCGAGCAGTACTTC.

Only one count was recorded for this clone. This sequence joins TRBV18 and TRBJ2-3; TRBD2 aligns across 10 bases. V gave up 3 bases and J gave up 9 bases; unmatched junction bases: 6. Germline CDR1 and CDR2: KGHSH and LQKENI. This CDR3 spans 14 amino acids. DNA for the CDR3: TGTGCCAGCTCACCGGGTGCTAGCGGGAGAACGCAGTATTTT. This codes for CASSPGASGRTQYF.

A remark on this clone: This same CDR3 is encoded by further DNA sequences in the sample. The chain combines TRBV5-4 with TRBJ1-2; perhaps TRBD1 as D (5 bases). The CDR3 covers 15 residues. The germline V gene encodes CDR1 SGHNT and CDR2 YYREEE (reference sequence). The V gene lost 0 bases and the J gene lost 5 bases, with 14 bases spanning the gap. The CDR3, as DNA: TGTGCCAGCAGCTTGGTTGGAGAGGCAGGGTATGGCTACACCTTC. Amino acids: CASSLVGEAGYGYTF.

The chain couples TRBV5-6 to TRBJ2-1; D gene uncertain. The V and J ends lost 4 bases and 0 bases respectively, with 5 bases between them. This CDR3 spans 13 amino acids. Germline loops: CDR1 SGHDT, CDR2 YYEEEE. CDR3 nucleotides: TGTGCCAGCAGCCGACACTCCTACAATGAGCAGTTCTTC. Translating it yields CASSRHSYNEQFF.

The chain recombines TRBV4-3 with TRBJ2-3, with a weak D call TRBD2 (6 bases). The CDR3 loop spans 16 amino acids. Germline CDR1 and CDR2: LGHNA and YSLEER. The germline V and J ends were trimmed by 0 bases and 3 bases, with 13 bases remaining between them. CDR3 residues: CASSQDIPGSTDTQYF. The CDR3 bases are TGCGCCAGCAGCCAAGATATTCCCGGGAGTACAGATACGCAGTATTTT.

The V call is TRBV27, the J call TRBJ1-1; possible D gene TRBD1, 5 bases. Germline V gene lookup returns CDR1 MNHEY and CDR2 SMNVEV (reference sequence). The CDR3 contains 15 residues. With 8 bases removed from V and 1 base from J, the gap between germline ends came to 17 bases. This chain's CDR3 is CASLSYRGANTEAFF. The CDR3 bases are TGTGCCAGCCTTTCATACCGTGGGGCGAACACTGAAGCTTTCTTT.

The CDR3, as DNA: TGTGCCAGCAGCCTGACAGGGATTAATTCACCCCTCCACTTT. Amino acids: CASSLTGINSPLHF. V is TRBV7-9 and J is TRBJ1-6, with 7 bases matching TRBD1. V shed 5 bases, J shed 6 bases, and the junction held 4 bases outside the gene matches. The CDR3 covers 14 residues. Germline V CDR1 and CDR2: SEHNR, FQNEAQ (reference sequence).

This clone was seen only a few times. The genes are TRBV14 and TRBJ1-5, with unresolved D. This CDR3 comprises 13 residues. V lost 1 base, J lost 5 bases, and 6 bases lay in between. Germline V lookup: CDR1 SGHDN, CDR2 FVKESK. In nucleotides, the CDR3 is TGTGCCAGCAGCCAAGGCAGAGATCAGCCCCAGCATTTT. This encodes CASSQGRDQPQHF.

This clone was seen only a few times. The chain uses TRBV6-5 and TRBJ1-2; 8 bases are shared with TRBD1. The CDR3 sequence is 14 residues long. Germline V gene data show CDR1 as MNHEY and CDR2 as SVGAGI. J lost 4 bases, V lost 5 bases, and 6 bases had no gene match. CDR3 in amino acids: CASSNDRGFYGYTF. CDR3 DNA sequence: TGTGCCAGCAGTAACGACAGGGGATTCTATGGCTACACCTTC.

This chain joins TRBV7-9 and TRBJ2-7, with 7 bases aligning to TRBD1. V trimming: 3 bases; J trimming: 3 bases; junction bases outside the gene matches: 11. CDR1 is SEHNR, CDR2 FQNEAQ, per germline (reference sequence). The CDR3 has 16 residues. The CDR3 DNA is TGTGCCAGCAGCTTCCCCGGGACAGCTACCGACTACGAGCAGTACTTC. Translation: CASSFPGTATDYEQYF.

The V and J genes are TRBV6-4 and TRBJ2-3; D gene unclear. The CDR3 has 15 amino acids. V dropped 8 bases and J dropped 4 bases, with 19 bases sitting between them. From germline, CDR1 is MRHNA and CDR2 SNTAGT. CDR3 DNA: TGTGCCAGCGCCCCGAATAGTCTTCCCGCAGATACGCAGTATTTT. Translating gives CASAPNSLPADTQYF.

This clone occurred a few times. CDR3 bases: TGTGCCAGCAGTTTTATCATGGGGCCGGGGAGACAAGAGACCCAGTACTTC. Translated: CASSFIMGPGRQETQYF. The chain couples TRBV27 to TRBJ2-5; D possibly matches TRBD1 or TRBD2 (5 bases each). V lost 3 bases and J 2 bases, leaving 19 bases between the germline ends. The CDR3 is 17 residues long. Germline CDR1 MNHEY, CDR2 SMNVEV (reference sequence).

This rearrangement joins TRBV4-1 to TRBJ1-5; D is uncertain. The CDR3 loop spans 11 amino acids. V was cut by 2 bases and J by 14 bases, with 10 bases left in between. Per the germline V gene, CDR1 is MGHRA and CDR2 is YSYEKL. The CDR3: CASSQTPPEHF. The CDR3 DNA is TGCGCCAGCAGCCAAACCCCCCCGGAGCATTTT.

In nucleotides, the CDR3 is TGTGCCAGCTCACCAATTAGACAGGGCACTGAAGCTTTCTTT. It specifies CASSPIRQGTEAFF. V gene TRBV18 combines with J gene TRBJ1-1; 7 nucleotides line up with TRBD1. The V and J ends lost 2 bases and 4 bases, in that order; junction bases with no gene match: 4. Germline CDR1 reads KGHSH; CDR2 reads LQKENI. There are 14 residues in the CDR3.

The chain employs TRBV25-1 and TRBJ1-2; a possible D gene is TRBD1 (5 bases). The CDR3 has 13 amino acids. V lost 6 bases and J lost 4, with 12 bases in between. Germline V gives CDR1 MGHDK, CDR2 SYGVNS. The CDR3 loop is CASSPWGGYGYTF. In nucleotides, the CDR3 is TGTGCCAGCAGCCCCTGGGGGGGCTATGGCTACACCTTC.

The count of this clone is one. V usage is TRBV7-3 and J usage is TRBJ2-2, with 8 bases fitting TRBD2. CDR1 SGHTA and CDR2 FQGTGA come from the germline V gene. The CDR3 runs 16 residues. Germline trimming cut 3 bases from V and 7 bases from J; bases unmatched to any gene: 10. CDR3 loop: CASSLLSGGPDGELFF. The DNA of the CDR3 is TGTGCCAGCAGCTTGTTATCGGGAGGGCCTGACGGGGAGCTGTTTTTT.

This clone occurred a few times. The rearrangement uses TRBV5-4 and TRBJ2-7, with a possible D match to TRBD1 (6 bases). Germline values: CDR1 SGHNT, CDR2 YYREEE (reference sequence). This CDR3 is 12 amino acids long. Trimming took off 2 bases at V and 4 bases at J, with 7 bases between the two ends. The CDR3 DNA reads as TGTGCCAGCAGCTTCCAGGGGTACGAGCAGTACTTC. It is translated as CASSFQGYEQYF.

This chain connects TRBV7-9 to TRBJ1-4; possible D gene TRBD1, 5 bases. Germline assignment: CDR1 SEHNR and CDR2 FQNEAQ (reference sequence). Trimming removed 5 bases at V and 11 bases at J, with 12 bases between. The CDR3 is made up of 12 amino acids. Here the CDR3 reads CASSAAGTKLFF. In nucleotides, the CDR3 is TGTGCCAGCAGCGCAGCCGGGACGAAACTGTTTTTT.

The genes are TRBV7-2 and TRBJ2-3; 8 bases agree with TRBD2. CDR3 length: 16 residues. With 5 bases clipped from V and 4 bases from J, the junction kept 11 bases outside the gene matches. The germline V gene encodes CDR1 SGHTA and CDR2 FQGNSA. The CDR3 DNA reads TGTGCCAGCAGCCAACTACCGGGACTAGGCCCAGATACGCAGTATTTT. This translates into CASSQLPGLGPDTQYF.

This clone was counted a few times. The chain has TRBV29-1 and TRBJ2-2, with D perhaps TRBD1 (6 bases). This CDR3 has 17 amino acids. Germline assignment: CDR1 SQVTM and CDR2 ANQGSEA. Trimming took 4 bases from V and 2 from J, leaving 20 bases between them. The CDR3 spells CSVVRGSHNSNTGELFF. CDR3 sequence (DNA): TGCAGCGTTGTGAGGGGGAGCCACAACTCTAACACCGGGGAGCTGTTTTTT.

The chain couples TRBV15 to TRBJ2-3; TRBD2 matches 14 bases. Trimming at V came to 1 base and at J to 6 bases, leaving 3 bases not matched to a gene. CDR1 is LNHNV, CDR2 YYDKDF, per germline (reference sequence). There are 16 residues in the CDR3. CDR3 DNA sequence: TGTGCCACCAGCAGAGCGGGACTAGCGGGAGACGATACGCAGTATTTT. It specifies CATSRAGLAGDDTQYF.